This T cell receptor (beta chain) was retrieved from a study of T cell responses to AZD1222 COVID-19 vaccine. Study findings and constraints: At baseline, seropositivity was found in only six AZD1222 recipients. In a largely white British group with more females than males, clonal diversity was possibly underestimated.

In regard to this clone: No antigen is known for it.

Clones were sequenced by immunoSEQ multiplex PCR, and TCRdb holds only the in-frame ones, with some missing. Counted here are some 120,000 clones, 80% to 90% occurring once; the ten biggest clones make up about 9.8%. Germline-derived CDR1 and CDR2 are GTSNPN and SVGIG (reference sequence). Deletions cut 6 bases from V and 2 bases from J, with 8 bases between. This CDR3 is built from 12 residues. The sequencing here drew on peripheral blood, taken on day 0 of AZD1222 vaccination. The TCR originated in an adult in good health. This rearrangement joins TRBV30 to TRBJ1-3; no clear D. CDR3: CACPRPGNTIYF. In nucleotides, the CDR3 is TGTGCCTGTCCCCGACCTGGAAACACCATATATTTT.